A selection of T cell receptor beta chains follows, all from one sample in a study of T cell responses to AZD1222 COVID-19 vaccine. TCRdb keeps only in-frame clones here, not all; method: immunoSEQ multiplex PCR. Here the sample spans approximately 110,000 clones, 82% being singletons. The sequencing used peripheral blood, collected on day 0 of AZD1222 vaccination. The receptors derive from an adult in good health. Each CDR3 is given with its conserved first and last residue. D genes are given only for firm matches. Expanded clones are given a class, and other clones once, few, many or no size at all.

>.|TRBJ1-3|.|TRBV19
TGTGCCAGTAGGACTCGGGACCTACGAAAAAGAAACACCATATATTTT
CASRTRDLRKRNTIYF
>.|TRBJ1-5|.|TRBV18
TGTGCCAGCTCCCCCTCACCCCGCGGTGATCAGCCCCAGCATTTT
CASSPSPRGDQPQHF
>.|TRBJ1-2|.|TRBV6-6
TGTGCCAGCAGTCCAGGGGAGCGTGGCTACACCTTC
CASSPGERGYTF
>.|TRBJ1-2|.|TRBV29-1
TGCAGCGTTGGATTTACCGGAACTGTCTTACTGAACTATGGCTACACCTTC
CSVGFTGTVLLNYGYTF
>.|TRBJ1-2|.|TRBV6-2/TRBV6-3
TGTGCCAGCAGTTACGCCCGGGGCCATGGCTACACCTTC
CASSYARGHGYTF
>.|TRBJ2-1|TRBD2|TRBV11-2
TGTGCCAGCAGCTTACGTATACTAGCGGGGGGGGTTGAGCAGTTCTTC
CASSLRILAGGVEQFF
>once|TRBJ1-4|.|TRBV9
TGTGCCAGCAGCGTGACCGGGGGGGAAAAACTGTTTTTT
CASSVTGGEKLFF
>.|TRBJ2-1|.|TRBV29-1
TGCAGCGTTGTGGCGGGACGAGGGGGAGAGTACAATGAGCAGTTCTTC
CSVVAGRGGEYNEQFF
>.|TRBJ1-1|TRBD1|TRBV13
TGTGCCAGCAGCTTAGCGACACCTCTCAGACAGGGGAATGCTTTCTTT
CASSLATPLRQGNAFF
>few|TRBJ2-1|.|TRBV4-3
TGCGCCAGCAGCCAAGATCCGGGGGCCGGGGGGAATGAGCAGTTCTTC
CASSQDPGAGGNEQFF
>.|TRBJ1-3|.|TRBV12-3/TRBV12-4
TGTGCCAGCATCTCCTCGGTTAACACCATATATTTT
CASISSVNTIYF
>.|TRBJ2-3|.|TRBV5-1
TGCGCCAGCAGCTTGGTACCCCAGCGGAGCACAGATACGCAGTATTTT
CASSLVPQRSTDTQYF
>.|TRBJ1-2|.|TRBV12-3/TRBV12-4
TGTGCCAGCAGTTTAAGGGGGGAGGACACCTTC
CASSLRGEDTF
>.|TRBJ1-4|.|TRBV5-6
TGTGCCAGCAGCTCCTATAATGAAAAACTGTTTTTT
CASSSYNEKLFF
>.|TRBJ2-1|.|TRBV7-8
TGTGCCAGCAGCTTAGATCAAGCTCCTGAGCAGTTCTTC
CASSLDQAPEQFF
>.|TRBJ1-4|.|TRBV4-1
TGCGCCAGCAGCCCGATATATAGCGAAAAACTGTTTTTT
CASSPIYSEKLFF
>.|TRBJ1-5|.|TRBV18
TGTGCCAGCTCACTGGGACCGGCACATCAGCCCCAGCATTTT
CASSLGPAHQPQHF
>.|TRBJ1-5|TRBD1|TRBV2
TGTGCCAGCAGTGATACCGGGACAGGGGATCCTCAGCATTTT
CASSDTGTGDPQHF
>.|TRBJ1-5|.|TRBV30
TGTGCCTGGAGTGCCAACAATCAGCCCCAGCATTTT
CAWSANNQPQHF
>once|TRBJ2-1|.|TRBV5-1
TGCGCCAGCAGTTTACCCTCTGCTAGCAACAATGAGCAGTTCTTC
CASSLPSASNNEQFF
>few|TRBJ2-5|TRBD2|TRBV9
TGTGCCAGCAGCCTGATGGCTAGCGGGAGCCAAGAGACCCAGTACTTC
CASSLMASGSQETQYF
>.|TRBJ1-5|.|TRBV7-2
TGTGCCAGCAGCTTCGGGAGAAGCAATCAGCCCCAGCATTTT
CASSFGRSNQPQHF
>.|TRBJ1-1|TRBD1|TRBV2
TGTGCCAGCAGTTACAGGGGAGGAGGAACTGAAGCTTTCTTT
CASSYRGGGTEAFF
>.|TRBJ1-1|.|TRBV7-2
TGTGCCAGCAGCTTATATAGGCAGCAAGAAGCTTTCTTT
CASSLYRQQEAFF
>.|TRBJ1-1|.|TRBV5-4
TGTGCCAGCAGCGAGGGGGGGCGGACTGAAGCTTTCTTT
CASSEGGRTEAFF
>once|TRBJ2-3|.|TRBV14
TGTGCCAGCAGCCGGGATTACGATACGCAGTATTTT
CASSRDYDTQYF
>.|TRBJ2-7|TRBD1|TRBV14
TGTGCCAGCAGCGGGACAGGGACCTACGAGCAGTACTTC
CASSGTGTYEQYF
>.|TRBJ1-2|.|TRBV7-8
TGTGCCAGCAGCTTAAGAGGCAGGCCAACTAACTATGGCTACACCTTC
CASSLRGRPTNYGYTF
>.|TRBJ1-1|.|TRBV29-1
TGCAGCGGCGATCCCAAGGGGCCGAACACTGAAGCTTTCTTT
CSGDPKGPNTEAFF
>.|TRBJ1-1|.|TRBV5-1
TGCGCCAGCAGCTTGGCAGGGGCGGACACTGAAGCTTTCTTT
CASSLAGADTEAFF
>.|TRBJ1-5|.|TRBV4-1
TGCGCCAGCAGCCAAGACCTCTCGGCGGGTCGAATTTTT
CASSQDLSAGRIF
>.|TRBJ2-7|.|TRBV6-6
TGTGCCAGCAAAACGACAGGAGGGGGACGGCAGTACTTC
CASKTTGGGRQYF
>.|TRBJ2-3|.|TRBV5-6
TGTGCCAGCAGCTTTGGCCGCTCTCAGGATACGCAGTATTTT
CASSFGRSQDTQYF
>few|TRBJ1-1|.|TRBV2
TGTGCCAGCAGTGAAGCCTCCGGGACTCTATACACTGAAGCTTTCTTT
CASSEASGTLYTEAFF
>.|TRBJ1-2|.|TRBV5-4
TGTGCCAGCAGCAGGCAGGACTATGGCTACACCTTC
CASSRQDYGYTF
>.|TRBJ1-6|.|TRBV25-1
TGTGCCACCTCAGGGAGCTCCTATAATTCACCCCTCCACTTT
CATSGSSYNSPLHF
>.|TRBJ1-3|.|TRBV19
TGTGCCAGTAGTTCACCGTGGCAGCAAAACACCATATATTTT
CASSSPWQQNTIYF
>few|TRBJ2-2|.|TRBV18
TGTGCCAGCTCACCCCTCGCGGTGGGGGAAACCGGGGAGCTGTTTTTT
CASSPLAVGETGELFF
>.|TRBJ1-1|.|TRBV3-1/TRBV3-2
TGTGCCAGCAGTCCAATAGGGAGGACTGAAGCTTTCTTT
CASSPIGRTEAFF
>once|TRBJ2-2|TRBD1|TRBV4-3
TGCGCCAGCAGCCGCCAGCTACAGGGGGCTATAAACACCGGGGAGCTGTTTTTT
CASSRQLQGAINTGELFF
>.|TRBJ1-2|.|TRBV6-5
TGTGCCAGCAGTTACTCGATGCGGGGTGGCTACACCTTC
CASSYSMRGGYTF
>few|TRBJ2-7|.|TRBV25-1
TGTGCCAGCAGTGAATGGGGGGCAGGAACTCCCTACGAGCAGTACTTC
CASSEWGAGTPYEQYF
>.|TRBJ1-1|.|TRBV6-2/TRBV6-3
TGTGCCAGCAGTTGGGGGGAGAGAGCTTTCTTT
CASSWGERAFF
>.|TRBJ1-1|TRBD1|TRBV19
TGTGCCAGTAGTACCCGGACAGGGAACACTGAAGCTTTCTTT
CASSTRTGNTEAFF
>.|TRBJ1-5|TRBD1|TRBV30
TGTGCCTGGAGACTAACGTGGGACAGGGGATTAGGGCCCCAGCATTTT
CAWRLTWDRGLGPQHF
>once|TRBJ1-1|.|TRBV9
TGTGCCAGCAGCGGTATTCAGGGTTACACTGAAGCTTTCTTT
CASSGIQGYTEAFF
>.|TRBJ2-5|TRBD1|TRBV5-1
TGCGCCAGCCGGACAGGGGGCGGCGAGACCCAGTACTTC
CASRTGGGETQYF
>few|TRBJ1-4|TRBD1|TRBV29-1
TGCAGCGTTCAGGACAGGGGCTTTGAAAAACTGTTTTTT
CSVQDRGFEKLFF
>once|TRBJ1-4|.|TRBV6-5
TGTGCCAGCAGCGGTATCGGAGGCGTATCTGAAAAACTGTTTTTT
CASSGIGGVSEKLFF
>.|TRBJ1-5|.|TRBV5-6
TGTGCCAGCAGCTTGGCGGACAGTCTAAATCAGCCCCAGCATTTT
CASSLADSLNQPQHF
>.|TRBJ2-5|.|TRBV5-1
TGCGCCAGCAGCTTGAGGCGTTGGGAGACCCAGTACTTC
CASSLRRWETQYF
>.|TRBJ1-4|.|TRBV5-1
TGCGCCAGCAGCTTGGACCTTGCAACTAATGAAAAACTGTTTTTT
CASSLDLATNEKLFF
>once|TRBJ1-2|.|TRBV12-3/TRBV12-4
TGTGCCAGCAGTTTTAACTATGGCTACACCTTC
CASSFNYGYTF
>.|TRBJ1-2|.|TRBV3-1/TRBV3-2
TGTGCCAGCAGCCACGGCTATGGCTACACCTTC
CASSHGYGYTF
>.|TRBJ2-1|.|TRBV7-2
TGTGCCAGCAGCTCTCGGGGGGCTGAGCAGTTCTTC
CASSSRGAEQFF
>.|TRBJ1-2|.|TRBV29-1
TGCAGCGTTTTTCGGTACTGGGGGGACTCCTATGGCTACACCTTC
CSVFRYWGDSYGYTF
>.|TRBJ1-1|.|TRBV10-3
TGTGCCACCAGTCTTGGACACAACACTGAAGCTTTCTTT
CATSLGHNTEAFF
>.|TRBJ2-7|TRBD1|TRBV7-9
TGTGCCAGCAGCGGAGTGGGGACAGGGGGTTCCTACGAGCAGTACTTC
CASSGVGTGGSYEQYF
>.|TRBJ2-7|.|TRBV7-9
TGTGCCAGCAGCTACGGAGGTAACTACGAGCAGTACTTC
CASSYGGNYEQYF
>.|TRBJ1-6|TRBD1|TRBV7-2
TGTGCCAGCAGCTTAGCCTCCGGGACAGGGAGTTTGGGATCACCCCTCCACTTT
CASSLASGTGSLGSPLHF